This TCR beta chain was captured by sequencing in a study of cytomegalovirus exposure and HLA in healthy donors. Study in general: The same platform used for the roughly 650 first-cohort repertoires was also used for the 130 or so validation repertoires, as a later analysis reported.

Profiled with immunoSEQ multiplex PCR; TCRdb holds only in-frame clones, not every one. Of about 73,000 clones detected, 85% to 95% appear once; the ten largest clones hold about 3%. The CDR3 has 15 amino acids. The V gene's germline CDR1 is MDHEN and CDR2 SYDVKM. Trimming cost V 7 bases and J 6 bases; bases outside gene matches: 11. Sequencing was carried out using PBMCs. This rearrangement joins TRBV28 to TRBJ2-1, with 8 bases fitting TRBD1. The origin of this receptor is a man aged 18-30 years in good health and CMV-seronegative. The CDR3 is CASTPDHGQGNEQFF. The DNA for the CDR3 is TGTGCCAGCACCCCAGACCACGGACAGGGCAATGAGCAGTTCTTC. The variable domain in full, completed from reference TRBV28 and TRBJ2-1, reads DVKVTQSSRYLVKRTGEKVFLECVQDMDHENMFWYRQDPGLGLRLIYFSYDVKMKEKGDIPEGYSVSREKKERFSLILESASTNQTSMYLCASTPDHGQGNEQFFGPGTRLTVL.